The T cell receptor (beta chain) described here comes from a study of CD8+ T cells in alopecia areata listed by TCRdb under 2018. For context, the study as a whole: The treated patients, all with moderate-to-severe alopecia areata, were enrolled in an open-label pilot trial of oral tofacitinib given at 5 to 10 mg twice daily. Tofacitinib was given for 6 to 18 months, followed by 6 months of follow-up off drug to assess delayed response and recurrence. For the treated patients, the SALT score, which quantifies what percentage of scalp surface area is affected, served as the measure of disease severity. High-throughput TCRbeta sequencing was used to examine T cell clonal expansion in alopecia areata in both the C3H/HeJ mouse model and human patients. Scalp tissue and sorted CD4+ and CD8+ peripheral blood T cells from patchy and totalis/universalis alopecia areata patients and from healthy controls were covered by human TCRbeta sequencing. Patients on tofacitinib were biopsied at baseline and after 4 and 24 weeks of treatment, and several of the patients also had a later scalp biopsy. Scalp clonality was compared among normal scalp (n=4), patchy alopecia areata scalp (n=8), and alopecia totalis/universalis scalp (n=8). RNA was extracted with the PAXgene miRNA kit for fixed scalp, the miRNeasy kit for PBMCs, and the RNeasy kit for mouse skin. Amplification of TCRbeta CDR3 regions was done by immunoSEQ multiplex PCR using 35 Vbeta forward primers and 13 Jbeta reverse primers. On the study overall, not on this receptor specifically: Compared with mice, TCR sequences shared between patients were less clear, possibly partly because of HLA diversity across the patient population. Lesional scalp, especially in alopecia totalis/universalis, showed higher clonality and more expanded CD8+ clones than normal scalp, suggesting antigenic drive. Because the treated cohort was small and had just a single nonresponder, larger studies are needed to establish links between baseline CD8+ expansion and response. Tofacitinib significantly decreased scalp clonality and the number of expanded CD8+ clones among the top 100 scalp clones. Unlike mouse skin, which is dominated by gammadelta T cells, normal human skin has resident alphabeta T cells that are also sequenced, and this complicates analysis of the scalp TCR repertoire. During tofacitinib treatment, many expanded lesional clones remained in scalp and blood, and this persistence may partly explain relapse after treatment is stopped.

The germline V gene provides CDR1 SGHRS and CDR2 YFSETQ. V is trimmed back by 3 bases and J by 0 bases, and the junction contains 8 bases that no gene match accounts for. The cysteine opens and the phenylalanine closes a CDR3 of 17 amino acids. Of all the DNA, just the CDR3 is kept, 51 bases in frame from base 1. The method behind the library was the immunoSEQ multiplex PCR assay. To provide template for TCR sequencing, every sample had RNA extracted and reverse transcribed into cDNA. First-strand cDNA was synthesized using SuperScript III with a 2:1 mix of oligo-dT and random hexamers. A synthetic immune receptor repertoire was used to measure amplification bias, and any remaining bias was corrected computationally. For the original study's pipeline: Raw reads were preprocessed to remove errors, and CDR3 was defined according to IMGT conventions as the region from the conserved cysteine to phenylalanine. Clonality was computed as 1 minus the Shannon entropy, with the entropy normalized by log2 of the number of productive unique TCRs. Scalp TCRbeta sequences were cross-referenced with sorted blood CD4 and CD8 repertoires so that the CD4 or CD8 identity of scalp clones could be inferred. TCRdb re-hosts the immuneACCESS table, in-frame sequences only. Its copies lack some clones; in the studies checked, an unresolved V gene accounts for under half of them, and the cause for the rest is not known. Clonal size and the V and J genes are those of that table, whereas D and trimming came from the DNA. This sample gives roughly 280,000 clones in total; about three fifths of them show up just once. Roughly 0.88% of the sample comes from the top ten.

The sample's treatment or condition label is to be understood as: oral pan-JAK inhibitor, 5-10 mg twice daily. Lesional scalp punch biopsies and peripheral blood were obtained from alopecia areata patients. PBMCs were isolated by density centrifugation and stained for CD3, CD4 and CD8, after which CD4+ and CD8+ T cells were sorted on a FACSAria. This clone was observed a few times. What antigen it recognizes has not been identified. No qualities accompany the bases; no much larger clone lies one base away. The sequence derives from a human donor with alopecia areata. The starting material was CD4+ T cells sorted from blood, obtained around week 52, from a patient treated with tofacitinib. The rearranged segments are TRBV5-1 and TRBJ1-4; 7 of the junction bases match TRBD1. The CDR3 in this case is CASSWRGQSSTNEKLFF. The nucleotides read TGCGCCAGCAGCTGGCGGGGACAGAGCTCAACTAATGAAAAACTGTTTTTT.